The 19 T cell receptor beta chains in this list originate from one sample, sequenced in a study of blood T cell repertoires in COVID-19 (TCRdb year 2020). Libraries were prepared through the immunoSEQ multiplex PCR assay. The table was pulled from immuneACCESS by TCRdb, which kept in-frame rearrangements only. Such tables lose some clones; where checked, under half of the loss comes from unresolved V genes, and the rest has no known cause. The sample table lists a few hundred thousand clones, 85% of them with a count of one. Of the sample, roughly a sixth falls within the top ten clones. The specimen was PBMCs or T cells enriched from blood (not recorded which). The origin of the receptors is a middle-aged man who had recovered from COVID-19.

The chain employs TRBV4-2 and TRBJ1-5, with TRBD1 as a possible D gene (6 bases). Germline-derived CDR1 and CDR2 are LGHNA and YNFKEQ. The CDR3 is made up of 16 amino acids. Trimming shortened V by 1 base and J by 3 bases, and 13 bases separated the two germline ends. The CDR3 DNA follows: TGTGCCAGCAGCCAAGGACGGCAGGGGAACAATCAGCCCCAGCATTTT. It specifies CASSQGRQGNNQPQHF.

This chain uses TRBV5-6 with TRBJ2-7, with D possibly being TRBD2 (6 bases). V was trimmed by 0 bases and J by 2 bases, leaving 12 bases between them. The V gene's germline CDR1 is SGHDT and CDR2 YYEEEE. This CDR3 has 15 residues. Here the CDR3 DNA reads TGTGCCAGCAGCTTGGGAGTAGCGGTAACCTACGAGCAGTACTTC. Its protein is CASSLGVAVTYEQYF.

This clone has a single count. The rearrangement uses TRBV7-3 and TRBJ1-2; a possible D gene is TRBD1 (6 bases). Germline CDR1 SGHTA, CDR2 FQGTGA. Between the trimmed V and J ends, which lost 2 bases and 8 bases, there was a span of 12 bases. CDR3 length: 13 residues. CDR3 coding DNA: TGTGCCAGCAGCTTAGGGGGCGGGTACGGCTACACCTTC. Its translation is CASSLGGGYGYTF.

This chain joins TRBV7-8 and TRBJ2-1; 8 nucleotides align to TRBD2. The V segment lost 1 base and the J segment 9 bases; nucleotides outside the gene matches: 14. The CDR3 is 17 residues long. The germline gives CDR1 SGHVS, CDR2 FQNEAQ. The CDR3 DNA reads TGTGCCAGCAGCTTAGTGGGTAAAACGGGAGGGCCAGCTGAGCAGTTCTTC. It is translated as CASSLVGKTGGPAEQFF.

The chain combines TRBV19 with TRBJ2-1, with 8 bases fitting TRBD1. The V gene end was trimmed by 3 bases and the J gene end by 9 bases; junction bases not matched to a gene: 1. The CDR3 is 12 amino acids. Germline V lookup: CDR1 LNHDA, CDR2 SQIVND (reference sequence). Here the CDR3 DNA reads TGTGCCAGTAGTATGGACAGGGCTGAGCAGTTCTTC. Its translation: CASSMDRAEQFF.

About this clone itself: The junction and the germline gene differ at one end; a read error may be behind it. The gene calls are TRBV5-4 and TRBJ2-1, with TRBD2 matching 9 bases. Per germline, CDR1 SGHNT and CDR2 YYREEE (reference sequence). The CDR3 covers 12 residues. CDR3 region: CASSLDGRGGVF. CDR3 bases: TGTGCCAGCAGCTTGGACGGGCGGGGGGGAGTCTTC.

This rearrangement joins TRBV29-1 to TRBJ2-1; the D is unclear. V lost 3 bases and J lost 0, with 9 bases in between. CDR1 is SQVTM and CDR2 is ANQGSEA in the germline V gene. The CDR3 runs to 14 residues. The CDR3 loop reads CSVENPSSYNEQFF. Here the CDR3 DNA reads TGCAGCGTTGAGAACCCGAGCTCCTACAATGAGCAGTTCTTC.

CDR3 residues: CASSPPDGTYEQYF. In DNA, the CDR3 is TGTGCCAGCAGCCCCCCGGACGGGACCTACGAGCAGTACTTC. The V call is TRBV11-3, the J call TRBJ2-7, with a tentative D call TRBD2 (5 bases). This CDR3 spans 14 amino acids. From germline, CDR1 is SGHNT and CDR2 YENEEA. V lost 5 bases and J 2 bases, leaving 13 bases between the germline ends.

This chain links TRBV4-1 with TRBJ2-7; unclear D gene. Germline CDR1 MGHRA, CDR2 YSYEKL. The V end lost 0 bases, the J end lost 1 base, and 7 bases lay between the germline ends. This CDR3 is 14 amino acids long. CDR3 sequence: CASSQEIQSYEQYF. The CDR3 nucleotides read TGCGCCAGCAGCCAAGAGATTCAGTCCTACGAGCAGTACTTC.

This rearrangement joins TRBV7-2 to TRBJ2-5, with 10 bases aligning to TRBD2. With V trimmed by 7 bases and J by 5 bases, 10 bases remained unmatched. Germline values: CDR1 SGHTA, CDR2 FQGNSA. The CDR3 is made up of 15 amino acids. This CDR3 reads CASTPSGSGGETQYF. The CDR3 bases are TGTGCCAGCACTCCTAGCGGGAGTGGTGGGGAGACCCAGTACTTC.

V is TRBV4-1 and J is TRBJ2-1, with 14 bases aligning to TRBD2. This CDR3 has 18 amino acids. Per germline, CDR1 MGHRA and CDR2 YSYEKL. V gave up 0 bases and J gave up 6 bases; unmatched junction bases: 7. CDR3 residues: CASSQEGLAGGSANEQFF. The CDR3 DNA follows: TGCGCCAGCAGCCAAGAAGGACTAGCGGGGGGATCGGCCAATGAGCAGTTCTTC.

The V call is TRBV4-1, the J call TRBJ2-3, with 13 bases identical to TRBD2. Germline V lookup: CDR1 MGHRA, CDR2 YSYEKL. CDR3 length: 15 amino acids. Unmatched junction bases numbered 4, after V lost 6 bases and J lost 4 bases. CDR3 sequence: CASSRTSGGADTQYF. The CDR3 DNA follows: TGCGCCAGCAGTAGGACTAGCGGGGGCGCAGATACGCAGTATTTT.

The chain carries TRBV5-1 and TRBJ2-3, with no clear D. Trimming removed 1 base at V and 0 bases at J, with 9 bases between. Germline lookup yields CDR1 SGHRS and CDR2 YFSETQ. The CDR3 is 15 residues long. The CDR3 spells CASSLIAASTDTQYF. The CDR3 region has the DNA TGCGCCAGCAGCTTGATAGCAGCTAGCACAGATACGCAGTATTTT.

The rearrangement links TRBV19 to TRBJ2-7; TRBD1 matches at 9 bases. The CDR3 consists of 15 residues. Germline-derived CDR1 and CDR2 are LNHDA and SQIVND (reference sequence). Trimming removed 3 bases from V and 3 bases from J; junction bases left unmatched: 6. CDR3 sequence: CASSIRRDRVYEQYF. The CDR3 DNA follows: TGTGCCAGTAGTATCCGAAGGGACAGGGTCTACGAGCAGTACTTC.

This rearrangement joins TRBV7-9 to TRBJ2-3; weak D call: TRBD2 (6 bases). CDR3 size: 15 residues. With 4 bases removed from V and 3 bases from J, the gap between germline ends came to 14 bases. Germline V CDR1 and CDR2: SEHNR, FQNEAQ (reference sequence). The CDR3 region is CASSSGGRETDTQYF. The DNA for the CDR3 is TGTGCCAGCAGCTCTGGCGGCCGGGAGACAGATACGCAGTATTTT.

V usage is TRBV28 and J usage is TRBJ1-1; 8 positions agree with TRBD1. Germline CDR1 is MDHEN and CDR2 is SYDVKM. The CDR3 spans 15 residues. Trimming at V came to 6 bases and at J to 1 base, leaving 7 bases not matched to a gene. The CDR3 DNA sequence: TGTGCCAGCAGCCACGACAGGGGTTGGAACACTGAAGCTTTCTTT. This gives the protein CASSHDRGWNTEAFF.

This clone was seen just once. The chain combines TRBV6-2 or TRBV6-3 with TRBJ2-3; TRBD2 aligns across 8 bases. The CDR3 has 15 amino acids. Looked up from germline, CDR1 is MNHEY and CDR2 is SVGEGT. Trimming at V came to 5 bases and at J to 5 bases, leaving 9 bases not matched to a gene. The CDR3 protein is CASSAAGARRDTQYF. As DNA, the CDR3 is TGTGCCAGCAGTGCAGCGGGAGCGCGCCGAGATACGCAGTATTTT.

The genes are TRBV11-1 and TRBJ1-1; 8 positions agree with TRBD1. V trimming: 4 bases; J trimming: 4 bases; junction bases outside the gene matches: 2. CDR3 length equals 13 residues. Germline CDR1 is SGHAT and CDR2 is FQDESV (reference sequence). For the CDR3, the DNA is TGTGCCAGCAGCTCACAGGGGGGCACTGAAGCTTTCTTT. Protein product: CASSSQGGTEAFF. Full variable domain (remainder filled in from reference TRBV11-1 and TRBJ1-1): EAEVAQSPRYKITEKSQAVAFWCDPISGHATLYWYRQILGQGPELLVQFQDESVVDDSQLPKDRFSAERLKGVDSTLKIQPAELGDSAMYLCASSSQGGTEAFFGQGTRLTVV.

This chain joins TRBV12-3 or TRBV12-4 and TRBJ2-7; TRBD1 matches at 7 bases. This CDR3 is built from 13 residues. J lost 3 bases, V lost 4 bases, and 3 bases had no gene match. The CDR3 DNA reads TGTGCCAGCAGTTCGGGACAGATCTACGAGCAGTACTTC. This codes for CASSSGQIYEQYF.